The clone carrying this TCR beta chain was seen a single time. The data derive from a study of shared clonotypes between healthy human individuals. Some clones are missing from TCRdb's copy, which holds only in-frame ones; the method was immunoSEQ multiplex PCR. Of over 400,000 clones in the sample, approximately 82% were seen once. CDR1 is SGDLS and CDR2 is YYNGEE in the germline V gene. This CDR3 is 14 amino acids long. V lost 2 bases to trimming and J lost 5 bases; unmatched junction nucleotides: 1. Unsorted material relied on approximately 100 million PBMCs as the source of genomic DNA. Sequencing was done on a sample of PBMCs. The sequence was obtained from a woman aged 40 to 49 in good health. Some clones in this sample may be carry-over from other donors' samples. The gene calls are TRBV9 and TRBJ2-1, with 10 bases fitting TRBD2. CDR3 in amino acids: CASSVGLADNEQFF. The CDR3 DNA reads TGTGCCAGCAGCGTTGGACTAGCGGACAATGAGCAGTTCTTC.